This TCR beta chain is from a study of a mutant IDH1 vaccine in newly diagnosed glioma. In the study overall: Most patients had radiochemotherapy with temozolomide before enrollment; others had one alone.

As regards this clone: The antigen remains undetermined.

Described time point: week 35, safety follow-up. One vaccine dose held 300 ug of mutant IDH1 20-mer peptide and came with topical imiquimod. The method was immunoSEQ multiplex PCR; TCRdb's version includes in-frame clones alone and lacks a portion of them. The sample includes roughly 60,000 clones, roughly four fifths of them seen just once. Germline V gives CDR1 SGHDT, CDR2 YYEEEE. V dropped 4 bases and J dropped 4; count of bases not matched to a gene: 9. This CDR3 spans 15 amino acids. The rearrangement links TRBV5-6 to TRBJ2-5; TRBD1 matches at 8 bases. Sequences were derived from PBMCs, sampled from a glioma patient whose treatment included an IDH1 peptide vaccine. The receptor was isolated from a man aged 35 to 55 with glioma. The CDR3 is CASSRPGGERETQYF. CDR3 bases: TGTGCCAGCAGCCGCCCAGGGGGCGAAAGAGAGACCCAGTACTTC.